Detailed here is one T cell receptor (beta chain). This specimen comes from a study of blood T cell repertoires in COVID-19. Study-level information: From the United States, Italy and Spain came samples of acute and convalescent COVID-19. Sources were T cells, B-cell-depleted T cells, or PBMCs; the material itself was cDNA or gDNA.

Authors' analysis steps: Nucleated cell counts were estimated from reference gene primer amplification. Generated by immunoSEQ multiplex PCR, the TCRdb table keeps only in-frame clones and is missing some. V, J and clone size are taken as reported in that table, and D and trimming were inferred from the DNA itself. The sample yields 150,000 to 200,000 clones, over 80% seen once. Seattle's enrolled individuals joined amid active infection and were then monitored longitudinally. The CDR3 runs 15 residues. The V and J ends lost 5 bases and 6 bases, in that order; junction bases with no gene match: 7. Germline V lookup: CDR1 KGHDR, CDR2 SFDVKD.

The chain combines TRBV24-1 with TRBJ2-1; 9 bases are a match to TRBD1. The sequenced sample was peripheral blood. The TCR originated in a man aged 55-75 years with COVID-19, enrolled during active disease. The CDR3 DNA reads as TGTGCCACCAGTGGAGGACAGGGGACCTTCAATGAGCAGTTCTTC. This encodes CATSGGQGTFNEQFF.